This TCR beta chain was documented in a study of human CD8 memory T cell subsets. Study-level results: Of all T cell receptor chains, just the beta chains were sequenced in this study. When compared with each other, stem-like memory and precursor exhausted T cell repertoires showed minimal overlap. Estimates that used Chao1 suggested higher diversity in stem-like memory T cells than in precursor exhausted T cells.

In terms of frequency, this clonotype is medium-sized. The antigen remains unidentified. Generation of TCR beta libraries used UMI-labeled 5' RACE. Source study methods: Individual TCR beta libraries contained between roughly 2,600 and 20,000 functional CDR3 beta clonotypes each. TCRdb re-called the 5' RACE reads; one entry per CDR3 protein, DNA not given. In this record, the V and J calls reflect TCRdb's handling and not the investigators' own analysis. The data show about 18,000 distinct CDR3 sequences, and the top ten clones hold roughly 5%. The receptor was isolated from a human donor in good health. The specimen sequenced was CD8+ T cells from PBMCs.

CDR3 sequence reads: CASSPRVGYQPQHF. J is TRBJ1-5 and V is TRBV7-8. Germline V lookup: CDR1 SGHVS, CDR2 FQNEAQ. This CDR3 region has 14 residues. The full variable domain, its missing parts supplied by reference TRBV7-8 and TRBJ1-5, is GAGVSQSPRYKVAKRGQDVALRCDPISGHVSLFWYQQALGQGPEFLTYFQNEAQLDKSGLPSDRFFAERPEGSVSTLKIQRTQQEDSAVYLCASSPRVGYQPQHFGDGTRLSIL.